The T cell receptor beta chain under discussion was sequenced for a study of T cells after yellow fever vaccination. Points from the study as a whole: Some clonotypes, a small share, were shared between CD4 and CD8 compartments.

This clonotype has ten or more counts. Its antigen remains unidentified. The CDR3 covers 14 residues. Trimming stripped 2 bases from V and 5 bases from J, with 12 bases between. Germline-derived CDR1 and CDR2 are MDHEN and SYDVKM. 5'RACE template switching produced TCR cDNA carrying a universal primer site and UMIs. MiXCR was run by TCRdb on the 5' RACE reads, yielding one entry per CDR3 protein. The sample lists about 320,000 distinct CDR3 sequences; 3.5% to 5% were seen once. The rearrangement joins TRBV28 to TRBJ1-1, with a possible D match to TRBD1 (5 bases). The starting material was PBMCs, obtained 15 days after the yellow fever booster vaccination. The source is a young man who received the YFV17D yellow fever vaccine. The CDR3 nucleotides are TGTGCCAGCAGTTTAGGAGGGGTGAGAACTGAAGCTTTCTTT. This codes for CASSLGGVRTEAFF. Using reference TRBV28 and TRBJ1-1 for the parts outside the CDR3, the full variable domain is DVKVTQSSRYLVKRTGEKVFLECVQDMDHENMFWYRQDPGLGLRLIYFSYDVKMKEKGDIPEGYSVSREKKERFSLILESASTNQTSMYLCASSLGGVRTEAFFGQGTRLTVV.